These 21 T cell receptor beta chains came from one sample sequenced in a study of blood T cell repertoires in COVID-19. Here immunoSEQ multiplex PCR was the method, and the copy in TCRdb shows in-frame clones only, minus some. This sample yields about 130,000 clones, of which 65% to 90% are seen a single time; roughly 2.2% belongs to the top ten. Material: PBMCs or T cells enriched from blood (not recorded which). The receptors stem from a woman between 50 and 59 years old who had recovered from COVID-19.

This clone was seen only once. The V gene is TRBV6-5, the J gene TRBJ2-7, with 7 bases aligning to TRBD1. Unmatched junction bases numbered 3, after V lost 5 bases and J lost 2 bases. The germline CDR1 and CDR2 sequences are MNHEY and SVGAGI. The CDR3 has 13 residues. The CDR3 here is CASSPGQPYEQYF. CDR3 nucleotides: TGTGCCAGCAGTCCGGGACAGCCCTACGAGCAGTACTTC.

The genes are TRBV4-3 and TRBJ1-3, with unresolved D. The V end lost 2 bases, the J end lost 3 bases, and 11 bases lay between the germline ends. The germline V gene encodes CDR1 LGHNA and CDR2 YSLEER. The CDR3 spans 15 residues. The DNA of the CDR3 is TGCGCCAGCAGCCAATCGGAGACGGTTGGAAACACCATATATTTT. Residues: CASSQSETVGNTIYF.

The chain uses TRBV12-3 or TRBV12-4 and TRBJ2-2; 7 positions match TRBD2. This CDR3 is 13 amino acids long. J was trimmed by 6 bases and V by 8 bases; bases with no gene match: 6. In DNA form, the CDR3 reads TGTGCCAGCGGGGAGGGACTGCCCGGGGAGCTGTTTTTT. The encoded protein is CASGEGLPGELFF.

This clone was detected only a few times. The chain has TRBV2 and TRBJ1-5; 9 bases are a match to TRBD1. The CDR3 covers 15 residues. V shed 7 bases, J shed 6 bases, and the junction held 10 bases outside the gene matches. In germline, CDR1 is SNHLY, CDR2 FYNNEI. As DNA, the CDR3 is TGTGCCAGCACCCCGGACAGGGGATTCGGTCAGCCCCAGCATTTT. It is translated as CASTPDRGFGQPQHF.

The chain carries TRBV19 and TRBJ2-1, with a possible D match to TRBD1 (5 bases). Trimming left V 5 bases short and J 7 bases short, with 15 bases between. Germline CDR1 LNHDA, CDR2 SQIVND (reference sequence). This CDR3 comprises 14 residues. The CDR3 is CASSFGQGDNEQFF. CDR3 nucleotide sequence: TGTGCCAGTAGTTTTGGGCAGGGCGATAATGAGCAGTTCTTC. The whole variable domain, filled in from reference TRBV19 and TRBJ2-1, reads DGGITQSPKYLFRKEGQNVTLSCEQNLNHDAMYWYRQDPGQGLRLIYYSQIVNDFQKGDIAEGYSVSREKKESFPLTVTSAQKNPTAFYLCASSFGQGDNEQFFGPGTRLTVL.

In nucleotides, the CDR3 is TGCGCCAGCAGTGAGTCGGCAGGGGTCAATCAGCCCCAGCATTTT. The encoded protein is CASSESAGVNQPQHF. This chain joins TRBV10-2 and TRBJ1-5, with D possibly TRBD1 on 6 matching bases. V lost 0 bases to trimming and J lost 3 bases, with 9 bases between them. The CDR3 totals 15 residues. Germline V CDR1 and CDR2: WSHSY, SAAADI.

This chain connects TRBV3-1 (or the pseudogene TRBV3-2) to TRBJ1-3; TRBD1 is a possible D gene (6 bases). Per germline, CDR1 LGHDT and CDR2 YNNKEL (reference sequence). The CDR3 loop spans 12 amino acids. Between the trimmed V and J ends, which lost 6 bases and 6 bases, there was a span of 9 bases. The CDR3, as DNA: TGTGCCAGCAGACAGGGACCAAACACCATATATTTT. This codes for CASRQGPNTIYF.

The CDR3 protein is CASSQEWGAGGGKLFF. CDR3 nucleotide sequence: TGCGCCAGCAGCCAAGAGTGGGGGGCAGGGGGCGGAAAACTGTTTTTT. The rearrangement uses TRBV4-3 and TRBJ1-4, with 8 bases aligning to TRBD1. The CDR3 runs 16 residues. Trimming removed 0 bases from V and 10 bases from J; junction bases left unmatched: 10. The germline gives CDR1 LGHNA, CDR2 YSLEER.

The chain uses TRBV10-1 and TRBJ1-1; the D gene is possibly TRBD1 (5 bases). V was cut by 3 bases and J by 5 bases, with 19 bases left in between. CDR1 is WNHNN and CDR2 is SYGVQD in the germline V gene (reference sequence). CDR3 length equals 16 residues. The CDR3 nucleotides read TGCGCCAGCAGTGAAGTCCAGGGTTGGGTTCGGACTGAAGCTTTCTTT. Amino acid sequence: CASSEVQGWVRTEAFF.

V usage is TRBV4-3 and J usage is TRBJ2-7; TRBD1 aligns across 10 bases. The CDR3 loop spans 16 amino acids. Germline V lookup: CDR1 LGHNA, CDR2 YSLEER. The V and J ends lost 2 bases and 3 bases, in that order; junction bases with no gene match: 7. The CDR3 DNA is TGCGCCAGCAGCCAATACCGCGGGACAGGGGTCTACGAGCAGTACTTC. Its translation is CASSQYRGTGVYEQYF.

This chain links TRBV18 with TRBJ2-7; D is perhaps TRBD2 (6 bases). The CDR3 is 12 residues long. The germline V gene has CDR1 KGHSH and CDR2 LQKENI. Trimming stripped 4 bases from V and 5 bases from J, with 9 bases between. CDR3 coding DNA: TGTGCCAGCTCACTGACGGGGGACGAGCAGTACTTC. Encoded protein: CASSLTGDEQYF. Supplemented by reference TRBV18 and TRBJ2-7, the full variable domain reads NAGVMQNPRHLVRRRGQEARLRCSPMKGHSHVYWYRQLPEEGLKFMVYLQKENIIDESGMPKERFSAEFPKEGPSILRIQQVVRGDSAAYFCASSLTGDEQYFGPGTRLTVT.

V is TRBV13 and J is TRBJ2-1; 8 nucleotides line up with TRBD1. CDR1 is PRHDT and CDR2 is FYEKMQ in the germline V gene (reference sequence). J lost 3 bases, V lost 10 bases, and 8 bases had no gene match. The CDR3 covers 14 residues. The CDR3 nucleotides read TGTGCCACCGCGGACAGGGAAGACTACAATGAGCAGTTCTTC. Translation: CATADREDYNEQFF.

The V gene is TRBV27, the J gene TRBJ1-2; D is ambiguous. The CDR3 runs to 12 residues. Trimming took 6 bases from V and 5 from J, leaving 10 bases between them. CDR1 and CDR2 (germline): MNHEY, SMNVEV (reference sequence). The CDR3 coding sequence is TGTGCCAGCAGGGGCAGTCCTTATGGCTACACCTTC. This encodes CASRGSPYGYTF.

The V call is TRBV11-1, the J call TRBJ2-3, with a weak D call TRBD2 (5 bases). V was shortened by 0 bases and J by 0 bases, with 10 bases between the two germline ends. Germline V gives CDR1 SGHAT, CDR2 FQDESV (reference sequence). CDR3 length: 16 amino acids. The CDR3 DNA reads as TGTGCCAGCAGCTTAGCCCCCCGCGGGAGCACAGATACGCAGTATTTT. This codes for CASSLAPRGSTDTQYF.

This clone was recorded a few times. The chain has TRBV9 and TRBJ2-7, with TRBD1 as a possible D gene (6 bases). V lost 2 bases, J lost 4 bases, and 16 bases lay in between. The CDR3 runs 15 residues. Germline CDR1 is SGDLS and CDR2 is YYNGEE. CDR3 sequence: CASSVLRDNAYEQYF. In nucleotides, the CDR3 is TGTGCCAGCAGCGTCCTCCGGGACAACGCGTACGAGCAGTACTTC.

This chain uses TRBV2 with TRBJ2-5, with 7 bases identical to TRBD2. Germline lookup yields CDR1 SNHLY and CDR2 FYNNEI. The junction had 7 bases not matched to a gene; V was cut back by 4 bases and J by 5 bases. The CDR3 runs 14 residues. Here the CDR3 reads CASSGGRGRETQYF. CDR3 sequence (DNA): TGTGCCAGCAGTGGGGGGAGGGGTCGCGAGACCCAGTACTTC.

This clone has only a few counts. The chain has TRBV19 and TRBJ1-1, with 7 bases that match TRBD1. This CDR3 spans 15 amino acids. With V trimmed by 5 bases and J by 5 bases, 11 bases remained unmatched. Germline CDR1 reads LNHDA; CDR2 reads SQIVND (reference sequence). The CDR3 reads CASSHDRATGTEAFF. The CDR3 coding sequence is TGTGCCAGTAGTCACGACAGGGCAACGGGGACTGAAGCTTTCTTT.

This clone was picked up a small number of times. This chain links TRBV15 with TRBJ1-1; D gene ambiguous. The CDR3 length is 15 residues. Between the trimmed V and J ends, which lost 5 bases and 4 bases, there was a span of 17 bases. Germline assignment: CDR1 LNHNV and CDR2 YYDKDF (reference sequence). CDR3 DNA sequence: TGTGCCACCAGCCCCCGACGGGATAAGGTCACTGAAGCTTTCTTT. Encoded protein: CATSPRRDKVTEAFF.

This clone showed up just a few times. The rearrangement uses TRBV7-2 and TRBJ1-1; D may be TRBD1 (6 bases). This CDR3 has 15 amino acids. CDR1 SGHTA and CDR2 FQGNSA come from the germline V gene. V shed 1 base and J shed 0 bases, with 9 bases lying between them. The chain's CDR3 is CASSLETGLNTEAFF. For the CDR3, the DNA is TGTGCCAGCAGCTTAGAGACAGGTTTGAACACTGAAGCTTTCTTT.

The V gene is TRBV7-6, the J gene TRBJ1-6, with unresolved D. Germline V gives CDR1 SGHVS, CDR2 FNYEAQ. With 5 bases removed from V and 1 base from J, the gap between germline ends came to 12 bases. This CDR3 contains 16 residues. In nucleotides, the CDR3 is TGTGCCAGCAGCCCTGAGGTTCGGTCCTATAATTCACCCCTCCACTTT. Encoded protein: CASSPEVRSYNSPLHF.

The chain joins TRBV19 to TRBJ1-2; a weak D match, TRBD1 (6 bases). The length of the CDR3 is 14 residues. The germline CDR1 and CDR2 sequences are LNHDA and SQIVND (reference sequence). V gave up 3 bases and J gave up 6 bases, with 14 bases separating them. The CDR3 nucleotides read TGTGCCAGTAGTATCCGGGACAACGTCCATGGCTACACCTTC. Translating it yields CASSIRDNVHGYTF.